The text below deals with one TCR beta chain. Focal radiation was given together with CTLA-4 blockade (ipilimumab) to patients with chemo-refractory metastatic non-small-cell lung cancer. The data were obtained in a study of radiotherapy plus CTLA-4 blockade in lung cancer. The wider study: Of the patients, over 15% showed objective responses and under 40% attained disease control.

The V end lost 3 bases, the J end lost 4 bases, and 7 bases lay between the germline ends. Per germline, CDR1 ENHRY and CDR2 SYGVKD. CDR3 length equals 13 residues. The repertoire was sequenced with immunoSEQ multiplex PCR; TCRdb's copy has only in-frame clones and lacks some. The data show approximately 53,000 clones, about 85% seen once. The sample consisted of peripheral blood, taken from a patient treated with radiotherapy plus ipilimumab. This chain joins TRBV10-3 and TRBJ2-1; D is ambiguous. The sequence derives from a human donor with non-small cell lung cancer whose response to radiotherapy plus ipilimumab could not be evaluated. CDR3 coding DNA: TGTGCCATCAGTGAAGAGGTTTACAATGAGCAGTTCTTC. This gives the protein CAISEEVYNEQFF.